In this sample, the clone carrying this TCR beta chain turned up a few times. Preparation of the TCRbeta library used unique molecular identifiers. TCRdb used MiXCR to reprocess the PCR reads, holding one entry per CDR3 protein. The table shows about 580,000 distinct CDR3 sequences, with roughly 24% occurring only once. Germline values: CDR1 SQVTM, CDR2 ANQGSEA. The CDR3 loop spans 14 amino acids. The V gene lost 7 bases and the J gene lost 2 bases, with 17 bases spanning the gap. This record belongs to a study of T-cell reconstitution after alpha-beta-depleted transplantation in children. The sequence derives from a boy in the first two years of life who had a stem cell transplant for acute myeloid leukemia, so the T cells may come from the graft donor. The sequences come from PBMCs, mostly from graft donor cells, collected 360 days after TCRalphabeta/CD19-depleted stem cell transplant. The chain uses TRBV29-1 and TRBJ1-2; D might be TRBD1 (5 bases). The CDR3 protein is CSASTANPNYGYTF. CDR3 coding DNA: TGCAGCGCTTCGACAGCCAATCCAAACTATGGCTACACCTTC.